The clone carrying this T cell receptor (beta chain) was detected many times. The antigen is not known. The read finishes 3 residues shy of the CDR3 end, and the germline J gene is used to complete it. Of CVID subjects, under 16 were female and fewer than 30 male, mean age about 37. Each donor provided roughly 5 to 8 ml of heparinized whole blood. These data are taken from a study of T cell clonality in common variable immunodeficiency. Findings of the study overall: Common variable immunodeficiency TCR beta sequences reportedly had fewer deletions and N-nucleotide insertions. TCRbeta clonality was increased in CVID versus healthy controls.

CVID and control samples used equivalent genomic DNA input. Sequencing was performed with immunoSEQ multiplex PCR; in TCRdb, only in-frame clones are kept and a portion is missing. The repertoire consists of about 17,000 clones, none detected only once. Germline assignment: CDR1 SGHRS and CDR2 YFSETQ. The length of the CDR3 is 15 residues. Trimming took 3 bases from V and 3 from J; bases not matched to a gene: 7. Sample: peripheral blood mononuclear cells. The rearrangement links TRBV5-1 to TRBJ2-3; 7 bases line up with TRBD2. The receptor comes from a human donor with common variable immunodeficiency. CDR3 amino acids: CASSSTSQRTDTQYF. CDR3 bases read: TGCGCCAGCAGCTCGACTAGCCAAAGGACAGATACG.